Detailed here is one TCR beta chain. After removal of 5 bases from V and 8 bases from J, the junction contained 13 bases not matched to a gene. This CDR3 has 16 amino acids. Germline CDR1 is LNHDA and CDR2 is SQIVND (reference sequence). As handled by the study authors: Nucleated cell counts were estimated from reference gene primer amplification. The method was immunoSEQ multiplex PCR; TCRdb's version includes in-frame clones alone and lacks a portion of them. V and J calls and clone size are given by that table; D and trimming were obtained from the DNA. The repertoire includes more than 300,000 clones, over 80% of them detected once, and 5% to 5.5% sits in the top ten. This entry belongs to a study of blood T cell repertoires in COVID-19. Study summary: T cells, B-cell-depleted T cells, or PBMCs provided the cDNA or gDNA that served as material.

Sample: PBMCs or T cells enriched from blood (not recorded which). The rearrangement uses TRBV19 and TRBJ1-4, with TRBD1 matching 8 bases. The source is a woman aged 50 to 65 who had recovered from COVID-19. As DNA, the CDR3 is TGTGCCAGTAGTCCGAATCAGGGGGCGCTTGGGGAAAAACTGTTTTTT. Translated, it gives CASSPNQGALGEKLFF.